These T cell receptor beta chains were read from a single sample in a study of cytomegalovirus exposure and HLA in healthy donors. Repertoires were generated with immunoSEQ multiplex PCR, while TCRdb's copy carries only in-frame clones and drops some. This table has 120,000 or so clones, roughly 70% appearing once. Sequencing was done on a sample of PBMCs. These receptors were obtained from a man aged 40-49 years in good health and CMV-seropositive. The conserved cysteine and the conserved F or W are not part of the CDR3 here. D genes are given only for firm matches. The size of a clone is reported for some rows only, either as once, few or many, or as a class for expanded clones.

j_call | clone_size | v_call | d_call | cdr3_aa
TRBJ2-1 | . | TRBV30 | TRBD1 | AWSGQGNEQF
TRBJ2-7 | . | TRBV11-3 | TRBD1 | ASSFRTGAIYEQY
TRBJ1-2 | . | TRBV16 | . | ASSQWQGQNGYT
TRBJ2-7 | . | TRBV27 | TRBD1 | ASSFRDSSYEQY
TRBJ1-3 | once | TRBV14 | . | ASSQDRGSANTIY
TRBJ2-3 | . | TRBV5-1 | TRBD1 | ASSLLGQGVDTQY
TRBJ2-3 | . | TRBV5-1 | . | ASSGGSGEGATQY
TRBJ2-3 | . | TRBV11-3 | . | ASSLGGGRTDTQY
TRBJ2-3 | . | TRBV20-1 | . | SGESTDTQY
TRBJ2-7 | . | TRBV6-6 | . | ASGSYEQY
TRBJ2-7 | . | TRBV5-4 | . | ASSLEPTHEQY
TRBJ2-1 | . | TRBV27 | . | ASSSITSSYNEQF
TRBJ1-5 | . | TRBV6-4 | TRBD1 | ASSPDRGNQPQH
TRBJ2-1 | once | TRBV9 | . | ASSVAGNEQF
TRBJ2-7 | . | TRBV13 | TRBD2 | ASTRLPVGLAGERAYEQY
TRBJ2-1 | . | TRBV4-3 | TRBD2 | ASSQDPLAGAYNEQF
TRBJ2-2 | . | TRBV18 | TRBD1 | ASSDNRGSGTGELF
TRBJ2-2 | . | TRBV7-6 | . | ASSLRGTNTGELF
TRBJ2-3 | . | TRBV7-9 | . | ASSLARTPGPDTQY
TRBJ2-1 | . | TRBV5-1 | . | ASSYGQSSYNEQF
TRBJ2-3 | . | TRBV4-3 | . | ASSQDLGGTVTDTQY
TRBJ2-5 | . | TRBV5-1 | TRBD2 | ASSGTSSETQY
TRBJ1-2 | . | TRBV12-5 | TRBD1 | ASALNRGGYT
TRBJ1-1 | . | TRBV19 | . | ASSMEGGGAF
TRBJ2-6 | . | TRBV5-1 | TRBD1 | ASETGGSGANVLT
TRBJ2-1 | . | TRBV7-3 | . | ASSLRGGVFYNEQF
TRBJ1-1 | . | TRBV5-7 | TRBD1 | ASSVQGMDGSGTEAF
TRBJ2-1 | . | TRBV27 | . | ASSFPPKYNEQF
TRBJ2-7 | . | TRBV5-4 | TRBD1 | AISPVAQGAREQY
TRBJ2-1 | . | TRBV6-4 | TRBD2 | ASTMLAGGDEQF
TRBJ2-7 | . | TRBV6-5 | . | ASSPGQEQY
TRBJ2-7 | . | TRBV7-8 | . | ASSLDSYFRQNSYEQY
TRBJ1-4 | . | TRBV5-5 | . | ASSLGQVEKLF
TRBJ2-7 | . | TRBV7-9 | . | ASSPSAGLSAHAEQY
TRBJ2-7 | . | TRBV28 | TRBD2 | ASRLAGLYEQY
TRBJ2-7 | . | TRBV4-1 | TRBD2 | ASSQERTRSYEQY
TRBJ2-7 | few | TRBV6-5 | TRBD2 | ASSWASGRASREQY
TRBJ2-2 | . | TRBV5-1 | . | ASSLGQYTGELF
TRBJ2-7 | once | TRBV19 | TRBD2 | ASSERGGATTYEQY
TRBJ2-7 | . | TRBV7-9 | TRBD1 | ASSWDRSYEQY
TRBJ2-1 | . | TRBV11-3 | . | ASSLDAGAYNEQF
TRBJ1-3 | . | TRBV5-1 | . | ASSLAAAEGNTIY
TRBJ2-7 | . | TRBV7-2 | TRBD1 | ASSLTPGTAYEQY
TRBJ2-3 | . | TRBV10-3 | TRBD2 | ASLEAGGETDTQY
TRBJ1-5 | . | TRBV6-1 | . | ASNAGYNQPQH
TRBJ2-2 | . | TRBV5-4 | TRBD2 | ASSLRASGRTGELF
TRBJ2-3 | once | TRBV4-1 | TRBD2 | ASSQDGLAGVDTQY
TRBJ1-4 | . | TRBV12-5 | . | ASGLGGQDEKLF
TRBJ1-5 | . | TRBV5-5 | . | ANSLSGANQPQH
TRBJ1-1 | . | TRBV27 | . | ASSGGNTEAF
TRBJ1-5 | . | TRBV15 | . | ATSRAFDTWGNQPQH
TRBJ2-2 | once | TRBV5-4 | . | ASSLGQGKGTGELF
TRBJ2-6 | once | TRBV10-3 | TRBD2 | AISESGSGSSGANVLT
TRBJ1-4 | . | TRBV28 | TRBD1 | ASSFLTQTGGDEKLF
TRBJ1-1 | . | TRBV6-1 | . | ASSDPFAQGEAF
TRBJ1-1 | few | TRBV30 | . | ARTVGQLAF
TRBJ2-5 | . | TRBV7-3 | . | ASSLAGTQETQY
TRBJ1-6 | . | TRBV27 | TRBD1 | ASSPRTGTNSPLH
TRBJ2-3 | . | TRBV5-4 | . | ASSPGGRGPGGGTQY